A single sample is the source of the 12 T cell receptor beta chains below, sequenced in a study of long-term antiretroviral therapy in people with HIV. Run at survey level, the immunoSEQ assay was version v3.0. Assay used: immunoSEQ multiplex PCR; TCRdb lists only in-frame clones, some missing. The table records more than 35,000 clones, approximately 85% of them present only once. The sequencing used unsorted PBMCs, collected 2.2 years after starting antiretroviral therapy. These receptors all come from a man between 18 and 35 years old with HIV.

The chain combines TRBV18 with TRBJ2-7; 15 positions match TRBD2. J lost 3 bases, V lost 1 base, and 13 bases had no gene match. This CDR3 comprises 20 residues. CDR1 is KGHSH and CDR2 is LQKENI in the germline V gene. CDR3 bases: TGTGCCAGCTCACCACGGGGATCGGGACTAGCGGGGGGAAAGGGCTACGAGCAGTACTTC. Its translation is CASSPRGSGLAGGKGYEQYF.

The chain couples TRBV10-3 to TRBJ2-5; D is possibly TRBD2 (7 bases). This CDR3 is 12 amino acids long. Germline V gene sequence: CDR1 ENHRY, CDR2 SYGVKD. Trimming left V 8 bases short and J 4 bases short, with 11 bases between. The CDR3 region has the DNA TGTGCCATCGGGGGCGGGGGAGAGACCCAGTACTTC. Its protein is CAIGGGGETQYF.

This chain uses TRBV27 with TRBJ2-3; D tentatively reads TRBD1 or TRBD2 (5 bases each). Germline lookup yields CDR1 MNHEY and CDR2 SMNVEV (reference sequence). V lost 3 bases, J lost 8 bases, and 12 bases lay in between. The CDR3 totals 13 residues. This CDR3 is CASSFGTQVTQYF. DNA of the CDR3: TGTGCCAGCAGTTTTGGGACCCAGGTTACGCAGTATTTT.

The chain links TRBV6-6 to TRBJ2-1; 10 bases align to TRBD2. The junction had 4 bases not matched to a gene; V was cut back by 7 bases and J by 4 bases. There are 14 residues in the CDR3. Germline CDR1 reads MNHNY; CDR2 reads SVGAGI (reference sequence). The CDR3, as DNA: TGTGCCAGCACTGGGACTAGCGCGTACAATGAGCAGTTCTTC. Translated: CASTGTSAYNEQFF.

The rearrangement links TRBV6-5 to TRBJ2-7; D remains unclear. The CDR3 extends over 15 amino acids. V was clipped by 0 bases and J by 5 bases, with 14 bases between them. The germline V gene encodes CDR1 MNHEY and CDR2 SVGAGI. The CDR3 here is CASSYSSPGTNEQYF. CDR3 sequence (DNA): TGTGCCAGCAGTTACTCGAGTCCAGGAACAAACGAGCAGTACTTC.

The gene calls are TRBV9 and TRBJ2-7; D remains unclear. V lost 0 bases to trimming and J lost 3 bases, with 7 bases between them. Germline V gene lookup returns CDR1 SGDLS and CDR2 YYNGEE. The CDR3 is 13 amino acids. This CDR3 is CASSVESGYEQYF. The CDR3 DNA sequence: TGTGCCAGCAGCGTAGAGTCCGGCTACGAGCAGTACTTC.

In this sample, this clone turned up a few times. V is TRBV2 and J is TRBJ1-6; no clear D gene. CDR1 SNHLY and CDR2 FYNNEI come from the germline V gene. Trimming removed 2 bases at V and 5 bases at J, with 1 base between. CDR3 length: 12 amino acids. The CDR3 here is CASSENNSPLHF. CDR3 bases: TGTGCCAGCAGTGAAAATAATTCACCCCTCCACTTT.

The chain is built from TRBV5-1 and TRBJ2-7; 12 bases line up with TRBD1. The CDR3 length is 16 residues. Germline V lookup: CDR1 SGHRS, CDR2 YFSETQ. J gave up 7 bases and V 4 bases, and 12 bases lay outside the gene matches. CDR3: CASSLTSGQGAGEQYF. CDR3 bases: TGCGCCAGCAGCCTAACGTCGGGACAGGGGGCCGGGGAGCAGTACTTC.

The chain is built from TRBV18 and TRBJ2-4; D ambiguous. The germline V gene encodes CDR1 KGHSH and CDR2 LQKENI. V dropped 7 bases and J dropped 8 bases, with 15 bases sitting between them. This CDR3 region has 13 residues. CDR3 in amino acids: CASLKQPRDIQYF. The CDR3 region has the DNA TGTGCCAGCTTGAAACAGCCCCGGGACATTCAGTACTTC.

The chain joins TRBV11-2 to TRBJ1-2; D gene ambiguous. Germline CDR1 reads SGHAT; CDR2 reads FQNNGV. The length of the CDR3 is 15 residues. Trimming shortened V by 1 base and J by 1 base, and 10 bases separated the two germline ends. The CDR3 DNA reads TGTGCCAGCAGCTTAGCGGGCAGTTTTAACTATGGCTACACCTTC. It is translated as CASSLAGSFNYGYTF.

The chain recombines TRBV12-1 with TRBJ2-1; the table's D call of TRBD1 was not tested on the DNA. TRBV12-1 is a recognized pseudogene. CDR3 size: 17 residues. The CDR3 loop reads CASSFGRNRTSYNEQFF. CDR3 sequence (DNA): TGTGCCAGCAGCTTTGGGCGAAACAGGACCTCCTACAATGAGCAGTTCTTC.

V is TRBV2 and J is TRBJ2-2; D is ambiguous. The CDR3 spans 11 residues. Deletions cut 4 bases from V and 5 bases from J, with 2 bases between. Germline CDR1 reads SNHLY; CDR2 reads FYNNEI. The CDR3, as DNA: TGTGCCAGCAGTGGGACCGGGGAGCTGTTTTTT. It specifies CASSGTGELFF.